This T cell receptor beta chain is drawn from a study of tumor-infiltrating lymphocytes in primary liver carcinoma. Co-extracted RNA and DNA came from 20-30 mg of unsorted bulk tissue. TCR beta cDNA was made from approximately 500 ng total RNA with a constant-region primer. Generation of the TCR beta libraries relied on three nested multiplex PCR rounds using slightly modified ARM-PCR. A C-beta reverse primer and TRBV1-TRBV30 forward primers served in each of the first two PCR rounds, at 9 to 10 cycles apiece. Using its own MiXCR run on the multiplex PCR reads, TCRdb lists one record per CDR3 protein. Of 100,000 or so distinct CDR3 sequences in the sample, 69% were seen once. CDR1 is SQVTM and CDR2 is ANQGSEA in the germline V gene. There are 15 residues in the CDR3. This clonotype showed up just a few times. This clone may be a read error of a much larger clone one base away.

This chain uses TRBV29-1 with TRBJ2-7, with a weak D call TRBD2 (6 bases). The clonotype originates from a woman aged 55 to 70 with primary liver carcinoma and hepatitis B virus infection. The sequenced material came from liver tumor tissue from sampling region 5. Noted subset: tumor region T5, tumor centre. The CDR3 loop reads CSVRFLTSTTYGQYF. For the CDR3, the DNA is TGCAGCGTGAGATTTCTCACTAGCACTACCTACGGGCAGTACTTC.